Listed below are T cell receptor beta chains from one sample, sequenced in a study of Graves' ophthalmopathy and Graves' hyperthyroidism. In TCRdb, the multiplex PCR reads were re-called with MiXCR into one record per CDR3 protein. The sample carries around 400,000 distinct CDR3 sequences, more than 20% recorded once. The sample was peripheral blood. The receptors shown here come from a woman aged 18-35 years with stable Graves' hyperthyroidism. Each CDR3 is given without its conserved first and last residue. A D gene is named only where the DNA matches it firmly.

cdr3_aa: ASSSGQFLAYEQY
d_call: TRBD1
v_call: TRBV5-1

cdr3_aa: ASSLTTAPGPQH
d_call: NA
v_call: TRBV28

cdr3_aa: ASSPSPGATEAF
d_call: NA
v_call: TRBV7-2

cdr3_aa: ASSLGGWTEAF
d_call: NA
v_call: TRBV12-3/TRBV12-4

cdr3_aa: ATKKTRTSYEQY
d_call: NA
v_call: TRBV6-1

cdr3_aa: ASSLFGLETQY
d_call: NA
v_call: TRBV11-2

cdr3_aa: ASRPQGHATEAF
d_call: NA
v_call: TRBV7-2

cdr3_aa: ASSLLTGGKGSPLH
d_call: TRBD1
v_call: TRBV6-5

cdr3_aa: ASSLTGGGDETQY
d_call: TRBD2
v_call: TRBV12-3/TRBV12-4

cdr3_aa: ASSLILYEQY
d_call: NA
v_call: TRBV7-8

cdr3_aa: AWSPPGQDTEAF
d_call: NA
v_call: TRBV30

cdr3_aa: SVVDSGLIQY
d_call: TRBD2
v_call: TRBV29-1

cdr3_aa: ASSLGTGIYNSPLH
d_call: TRBD1
v_call: TRBV6-1

cdr3_aa: ASTMISGSGQNIQY
d_call: TRBD2
v_call: TRBV12-3/TRBV12-4

cdr3_aa: ASSLNRNQPQH
d_call: NA
v_call: TRBV11-2

cdr3_aa: SANWAGSDQPQH
d_call: NA
v_call: TRBV20-1

cdr3_aa: SASQTGVDGYT
d_call: TRBD1
v_call: TRBV20-1

cdr3_aa: ASSREGMNTEAF
d_call: NA
v_call: TRBV2

cdr3_aa: ASSPQELNTEAF
d_call: NA
v_call: TRBV18

cdr3_aa: ASSLTHGETQY
d_call: NA
v_call: TRBV28

cdr3_aa: ASSGTSGNDEQY
d_call: TRBD2
v_call: TRBV9

cdr3_aa: ASSIEVSQPQH
d_call: NA
v_call: TRBV19

cdr3_aa: SALGQGAIYEQY
d_call: TRBD1
v_call: TRBV20-1

cdr3_aa: ASSLVGTYTEAF
d_call: NA
v_call: TRBV5-1

cdr3_aa: ASRQGETQY
d_call: TRBD1
v_call: TRBV6-1

cdr3_aa: SARGRRDYEQY
d_call: NA
v_call: TRBV20-1

cdr3_aa: ASSTATDRAYQPQH
d_call: TRBD1
v_call: TRBV28

cdr3_aa: ASSGGTGDGYT
d_call: TRBD1
v_call: TRBV6-1

cdr3_aa: SVDLTGSQETQY
d_call: NA
v_call: TRBV29-1

cdr3_aa: ASTPGAEWYGYT
d_call: NA
v_call: TRBV2

cdr3_aa: SARLGAGSPLH
d_call: NA
v_call: TRBV20-1

cdr3_aa: SVLDSGETQY
d_call: NA
v_call: TRBV29-1

cdr3_aa: ASSRTQWGSYEQY
d_call: NA
v_call: TRBV12-3/TRBV12-4

cdr3_aa: ASSSSKGELNTEAF
d_call: NA
v_call: TRBV27

cdr3_aa: ASSLTSATSYEQY
d_call: TRBD2
v_call: TRBV7-2

cdr3_aa: ASSFAGTQETQY
d_call: NA
v_call: TRBV27